This is a list of T cell receptor beta chains from one sample in a study of T cell changes during pregnancy in multiple sclerosis. Sequenced by immunoSEQ multiplex PCR; TCRdb stores in-frame clones only, minus some. The sample records 35,000 or so clones, 90% to 95% being singletons. The specimen was CD4+ T cells from peripheral blood mononuclear cells, collected after pregnancy. These receptors originate from a female donor with multiple sclerosis, enrolled in a pregnancy study. The CDR3 runs from the conserved cysteine through the conserved F or W. The D gene is left open where the match is weak. The size field is filled for only some rows; it gives once, few, many or a size class.

D gene | J gene | CDR3 length | V gene | clone size | CDR3 protein | CDR3 DNA
TRBD2 | TRBJ2-1 | 19 | TRBV11-1 | - | CASTLGHGLAGGGGNEQFF | TGTGCCAGCACCTTAGGTCACGGACTAGCGGGAGGCGGTGGGAATGAGCAGTTCTTC
TRBD1 | TRBJ2-2 | 15 | TRBV2 | - | CASNGQGRNTGELFF | TGTGCCAGCAATGGACAGGGGAGGAACACCGGGGAGCTGTTTTTT
- | TRBJ1-4 | 12 | TRBV29-1 | - | CSVKRTNEKLFF | TGCAGCGTGAAGAGAACTAATGAAAAACTGTTTTTT
- | TRBJ2-7 | 14 | TRBV28 | - | CASSTRGRSYEQYF | TGTGCCAGCAGTACCAGGGGCAGGTCCTACGAGCAGTACTTC
- | TRBJ1-4 | 11 | TRBV28 | - | CSRGPNEKLFF | TGCTCCCGCGGGCCTAATGAAAAACTGTTTTTT
TRBD2 | TRBJ2-1 | 16 | TRBV18 | - | CASSPPGTSGVNEQFF | TGTGCCAGCTCACCACCTGGGACTAGCGGGGTCAATGAGCAGTTCTTC
TRBD1 | TRBJ2-5 | 16 | TRBV28 | once | CASRASGTGLIETQYF | TGTGCCAGCAGGGCCTCTGGGACAGGGTTAATAGAGACCCAGTACTTC
TRBD1 | TRBJ2-7 | 15 | TRBV9 | - | CASSVATGGVYEQYF | TGTGCCAGCAGCGTAGCGACAGGGGGCGTCTACGAGCAGTACTTC
- | TRBJ2-4 | 13 | TRBV6-1 | - | CASSDRTLNIQYF | TGTGCCAGCAGTGATCGGACTCTAAACATTCAGTACTTC
TRBD1 | TRBJ1-5 | 12 | TRBV2 | once | CASRDRGQPQHF | TGTGCCAGCAGGGACAGGGGTCAGCCCCAGCATTTT
TRBD2 | TRBJ2-3 | 17 | TRBV9 | - | CASSVAPSGGGTDTQYF | TGTGCCAGCAGCGTAGCCCCTAGCGGGGGGGGCACAGATACGCAGTATTTT
TRBD2 | TRBJ2-1 | 16 | TRBV5-4 | - | CASSLVGAGVDNEQFF | TGTGCCAGCAGCTTGGTGGGCGCGGGAGTGGACAATGAGCAGTTCTTC
- | TRBJ1-2 | 14 | TRBV5-1 | - | CASSSGQPVYGYTF | TGCGCCAGCAGCTCCGGACAGCCTGTCTATGGCTACACCTTC
TRBD1 | TRBJ1-4 | 18 | TRBV4-3 | - | CASSQDGLRDSLNEKLFF | TGCGCCAGCAGCCAAGACGGTTTGAGGGACAGCCTTAATGAAAAACTGTTTTTT
- | TRBJ1-3 | 13 | TRBV4-3 | - | CASSQQGGNTIYF | TGCGCCAGCAGCCAACAGGGTGGAAACACCATATATTTT
TRBD1 | TRBJ2-7 | 14 | TRBV10-3 | - | CASTRGQGAHEQYF | TGTGCCTCTACGCGGGGACAGGGGGCTCACGAGCAGTACTTC
- | TRBJ2-2 | 14 | TRBV7-3 | - | CASSPGYRTGELFF | TGTGCCAGCAGCCCAGGGTACCGAACCGGGGAGCTGTTTTTT
- | TRBJ1-3 | 17 | TRBV9 | - | CASSVEGRLFSGNTIYF | TGTGCCAGCAGCGTAGAAGGCAGGTTGTTCTCTGGAAACACCATATATTTT
TRBD1 | TRBJ2-7 | 13 | TRBV10-2 | - | CASSVRQGYEQYF | TGCGCCAGCAGTGTTCGACAGGGATACGAGCAGTACTTC
TRBD2 | TRBJ2-3 | 15 | TRBV30 | - | CAWSVGTSGFRGQYF | TGTGCCTGGAGTGTAGGGACTAGCGGGTTCAGGGGGCAGTATTTT
- | TRBJ2-2 | 18 | TRBV2 | - | CASSEIDRTLVAAGELFF | TGTGCCAGCAGTGAAATTGACAGGACCTTAGTTGCGGCCGGGGAGCTGTTTTTT
- | TRBJ1-2 | 14 | TRBV10-3 | - | CAISESAGIYGYTF | TGTGCCATCAGTGAGTCTGCAGGGATCTATGGCTACACCTTC